Listed below are T cell receptor beta chains from one sample, sequenced in a study of blood T cell repertoires in COVID-19. Generated by immunoSEQ multiplex PCR, the TCRdb table keeps only in-frame clones and is missing some. Among 50,000 to 60,000 clones listed, approximately 90% were seen once. Sequencing input: peripheral blood. These receptors were taken from a man aged 40-50 years with COVID-19, enrolled during active disease. Both conserved end residues are part of each CDR3. D genes are given only for firm matches.

V	J	D	CDR3
TRBV12-5	TRBJ1-2	TRBD1	CASGLAEGQGRGYTF
TRBV27	TRBJ2-6	TRBD1	CASSSIVGTASSGANVLTF
TRBV18	TRBJ2-2	-	CASSPPRVLGTGELFF
TRBV19	TRBJ1-2	TRBD1	CASEGAANYGYTF
TRBV5-4	TRBJ1-1	-	CASRERPGVYTEAFF
TRBV27	TRBJ2-7	-	CASLPGETLKLGQYF
TRBV25-1	TRBJ1-4	TRBD1	CASRETGVNEKLFF
TRBV11-2	TRBJ2-3	-	CASSSMTGEKRITDTQYF
TRBV19	TRBJ1-5	-	CASSIGARQPQHF
TRBV9	TRBJ2-5	-	CASSVSLGTFETQYF